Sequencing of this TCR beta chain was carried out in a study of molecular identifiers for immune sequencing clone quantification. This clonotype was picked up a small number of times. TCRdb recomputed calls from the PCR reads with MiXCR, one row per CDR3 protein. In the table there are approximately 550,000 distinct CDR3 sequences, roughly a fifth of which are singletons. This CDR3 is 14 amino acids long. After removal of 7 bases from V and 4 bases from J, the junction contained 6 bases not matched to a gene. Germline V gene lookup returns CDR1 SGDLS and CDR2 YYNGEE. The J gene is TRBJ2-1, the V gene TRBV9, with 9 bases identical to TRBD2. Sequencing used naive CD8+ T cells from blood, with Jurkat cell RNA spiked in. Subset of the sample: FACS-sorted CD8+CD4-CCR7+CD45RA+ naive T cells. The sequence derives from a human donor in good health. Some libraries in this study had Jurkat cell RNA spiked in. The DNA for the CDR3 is TGTGCCAGCGGGGCGGGGGGGGTTTACAATGAGCAGTTCTTC. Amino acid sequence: CASGAGGVYNEQFF.